This T cell receptor (beta chain) was sequenced for a study of early T cells in non-severe SARS-CoV-2 infection. For the study at large: Bulk RNA taken from unsorted whole blood was sequenced, leaving chains unpaired. Regarding the study as a whole: VDJdb-based annotation leaned toward anti-spike CD8 responses and missed private and CD4 specificities.

The V and J ends lost 6 bases and 4 bases, in that order; junction bases with no gene match: 12. Germline CDR1 and CDR2: SNHLY and FYNNEI. The CDR3 runs 17 residues. TCRdb fed the 5' RACE reads into MiXCR, producing one record per CDR3 protein. Of 39,000 or so distinct CDR3 sequences listed, around 5.8% are singletons. Many counts were recorded for this clonotype. What it binds is unknown. The starting material was whole blood, obtained at baseline. The rearrangement links TRBV2 to TRBJ2-7; 13 positions match TRBD2. The source of this sequence is an adult who was a healthcare worker with PCR-confirmed SARS-CoV-2 infection or an uninfected control (not recorded which). CDR3 nucleotides: TGTGCCAGCAGCAAGATCCCGGGACTAGCGGGGCAGTACGAGCAGTACTTC. It codes for CASSKIPGLAGQYEQYF. The whole variable domain, filled in from reference TRBV2 and TRBJ2-7, reads EPEVTQTPSHQVTQMGQEVILRCVPISNHLYFYWYRQILGQKVEFLVSFYNNEISEKSEIFDDQFSVERPDGSNFTLKIRSTKLEDSAMYFCASSKIPGLAGQYEQYFGPGTRLTVT.